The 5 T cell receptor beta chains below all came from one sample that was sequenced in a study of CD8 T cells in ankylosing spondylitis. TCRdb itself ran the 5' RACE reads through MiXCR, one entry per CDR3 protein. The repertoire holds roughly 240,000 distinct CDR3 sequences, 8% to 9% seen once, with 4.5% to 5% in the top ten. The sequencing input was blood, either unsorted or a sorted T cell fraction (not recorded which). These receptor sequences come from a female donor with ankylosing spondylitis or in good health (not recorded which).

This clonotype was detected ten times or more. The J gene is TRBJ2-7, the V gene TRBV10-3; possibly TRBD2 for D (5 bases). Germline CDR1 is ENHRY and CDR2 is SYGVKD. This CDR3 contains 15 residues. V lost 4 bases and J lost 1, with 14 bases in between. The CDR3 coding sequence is TGTGCCATCAGTGCCGGACCCTCGGGGTCCTACGAGCAGTACTTC. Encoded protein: CAISAGPSGSYEQYF.

The CDR3 region has the DNA TGTGCCAGCAGCGTAGGTACTAGCATGTACAATGAGCAGTTCTTC. This encodes CASSVGTSMYNEQFF. The V gene is TRBV9, the J gene TRBJ2-1, with D perhaps TRBD2 (6 bases). The CDR3 consists of 15 residues. The germline V gene has CDR1 SGDLS and CDR2 YYNGEE. Trimming took 0 bases from V and 4 from J, leaving 11 bases between them.

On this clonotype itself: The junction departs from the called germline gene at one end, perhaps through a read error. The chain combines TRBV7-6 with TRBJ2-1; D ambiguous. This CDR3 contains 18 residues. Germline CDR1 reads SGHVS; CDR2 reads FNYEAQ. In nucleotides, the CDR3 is TGTGCCAGCAGTCCAGAGAGACACGGACCGCTTAGTTTGGCTCAGCAGCTCTTC. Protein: CASSPERHGPLSLAQQLF.

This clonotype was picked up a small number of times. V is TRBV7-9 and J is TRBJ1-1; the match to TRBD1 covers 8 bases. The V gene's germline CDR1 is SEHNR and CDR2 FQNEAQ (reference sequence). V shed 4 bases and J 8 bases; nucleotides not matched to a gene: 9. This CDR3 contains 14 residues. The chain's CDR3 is CASSWKTGGPEAFF. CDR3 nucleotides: TGTGCCAGCAGCTGGAAAACAGGGGGACCAGAAGCTTTCTTT.

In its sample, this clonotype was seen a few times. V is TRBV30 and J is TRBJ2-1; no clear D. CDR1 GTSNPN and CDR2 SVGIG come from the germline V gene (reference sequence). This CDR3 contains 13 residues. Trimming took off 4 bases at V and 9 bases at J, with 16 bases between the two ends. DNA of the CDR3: TGTGCCTGGAAAAACCTAGGATGGGGTGAGCAGTTCTTC. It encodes CAWKNLGWGEQFF. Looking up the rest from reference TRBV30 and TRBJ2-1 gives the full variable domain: SQTIHQWPATLVQPVGSPLSLECTVEGTSNPNLYWYRQAAGRGLQLLFYSVGIGQISSEVPQNLSASRPQDRQFILSSKKLLLSDSGFYLCAWKNLGWGEQFFGPGTRLTVL.